This record concerns one T cell receptor (beta chain) sequence. Genomic DNA acted as the template from which TCR beta VDJ combination and CDR3 sequence profiling were carried out. MiXCR, run by TCRdb on the reads, gives a single entry per CDR3 protein. The table lists 55,000 to 80,000 distinct CDR3 sequences, roughly half of them singletons, with about 8.3% in the top ten. The data stem from a study of CD8+CD57+ T cells in acquired aplastic anemia. On the study more broadly: Sorted CD4+ and CD8+ cells gave an average of approximately 3 ug of DNA.

Trimming pared 6 bases from V and 6 bases from J, leaving 20 bases between. The CDR3 consists of 14 residues. In germline, CDR1 is DFQATT, CDR2 SNEGSKA (reference sequence). The TCR sequence derives from a human donor in good health, serving as a control. The chain has TRBV20-1 and TRBJ1-1; D is ambiguous. Material: sorted CD4+, CD8+, or CD8+CD57+ T cells (not recorded which) from PBMCs. CDR3 nucleotide sequence: TGCAGTGCCGAAGACACAAACTGGAGCGCTGAAGCTTTCTTT. Encoded protein: CSAEDTNWSAEAFF.